Listed here are 8 T cell receptor beta chains from one sample, sequenced in a study of T cells after yellow fever vaccination (dated by TCRdb to the late 2010s). The sample's treatment or condition label, decoded: live attenuated yellow fever vaccine strain. The protocol used for the library was 5' RACE. These reads were obtained on an Illumina NovaSeq 6000. TCRdb redid the processing of the public reads, applying fastp at Q25 and MiXCR, and retained in-frame beta chains. Identical CDR3 proteins give one entry, which carries the most common genes and DNA. In this sample the table shows about 340,000 distinct CDR3 sequences, 12% of which occur a single time. The ten largest clones take up 2.5% to 3.5% of the sample. This specimen consisted of CD4+ T cells sorted from PBMCs, obtained 15 days after the yellow fever booster vaccination. These receptors came from a man aged 18 to 29 who received the YFV17D yellow fever vaccine.

This chain connects TRBV4-3 to TRBJ2-3; 7 nucleotides line up with TRBD1. The V and J ends lost 1 base and 3 bases, in that order; junction bases with no gene match: 4. This CDR3 contains 15 residues. Germline loops: CDR1 LGHNA, CDR2 YSLEER. CDR3 amino acids: CASSQGQGRTDTQYF. DNA of the CDR3: TGCGCCAGCAGCCAAGGACAGGGACGAACAGATACGCAGTATTTT.

This clonotype has a count of ten or more. The chain couples TRBV20-1 to TRBJ1-6; 8 nucleotides match TRBD1. V lost 6 bases to trimming and J lost 12 bases; unmatched junction nucleotides: 16. The CDR3 loop spans 15 amino acids. Per the germline V gene, CDR1 is DFQATT and CDR2 is SNEGSKA (reference sequence). Here the CDR3 reads CSADADTGQDQPLHF. CDR3 nucleotides: TGCAGTGCCGACGCCGACACGGGACAGGATCAACCCCTCCACTTT.

This clonotype showed up just a few times. The chain has TRBV5-1 and TRBJ1-1; 10 bases are shared with TRBD1. The trim removed 4 bases at V and 7 bases at J, leaving 4 bases unmatched. Germline CDR1 reads SGHRS; CDR2 reads YFSETQ. CDR3 length: 13 amino acids. The CDR3 spells CASSPRTGGEAFF. The CDR3 DNA follows: TGCGCCAGCAGCCCGCGGACAGGGGGTGAAGCTTTCTTT.

This clonotype came up a few times. The rearrangement links TRBV18 to TRBJ2-5, with D perhaps matching TRBD2 (5 bases). Germline CDR1 and CDR2: KGHSH and LQKENI. The V end was cut by 0 bases, the J end by 5 bases, with 19 bases between. The CDR3 covers 17 residues. The CDR3, as DNA: TGTGCCAGCTCACCACCGAGCCGGGGTTTATCCGGGGAGACCCAGTACTTC. Translating gives CASSPPSRGLSGETQYF.

This clonotype was counted between two and nine times. V and J are TRBV7-2 and TRBJ1-4; TRBD1 matches 8 bases. CDR1 and CDR2 (germline): SGHTA, FQGNSA. The CDR3 consists of 14 residues. The V and J ends lost 1 base and 11 bases, in that order; junction bases with no gene match: 6. The CDR3 reads CASSLGRQGFKLFF. DNA of the CDR3: TGTGCCAGCAGCTTAGGAAGACAGGGGTTTAAACTGTTTTTT.

The chain employs TRBV5-1 and TRBJ2-5; perhaps TRBD1 as D (6 bases). The CDR3 loop spans 14 amino acids. V dropped 4 bases and J dropped 0 bases, with 10 bases sitting between them. Germline V CDR1 and CDR2: SGHRS, YFSETQ. CDR3 in amino acids: CASSLRDNQETQYF. The DNA of the CDR3 is TGCGCCAGCAGCCTCCGGGACAACCAAGAGACCCAGTACTTC.

There are a few counts of this clonotype. The chain is built from TRBV28 and TRBJ2-7; D possibly corresponds to TRBD2 (6 bases). The germline CDR1 and CDR2 sequences are MDHEN and SYDVKM. Trimming took 5 bases from V and 0 from J, leaving 8 bases between them. This CDR3 region has 13 residues. The CDR3 DNA is TGTGCCAGCAGTGGGACTCCCTCCTACGAGCAGTACTTC. This gives the protein CASSGTPSYEQYF.

The chain recombines TRBV20-1 with TRBJ1-2; TRBD1 is a possible D gene (5 bases). From germline, CDR1 is DFQATT and CDR2 SNEGSKA (reference sequence). Trimming cost V 1 base and J 5 bases, with 23 bases left between them. The CDR3 has 17 amino acids. CDR3 bases: TGCAGTGCTAGAGGTCGGGACCCGGTCAAGGGGTGGTATGGCTACACCTTC. Translated, it gives CSARGRDPVKGWYGYTF.